The sequence of this T cell receptor (beta chain) was determined in a study of blood T cell repertoires in COVID-19. Across the study: COVID-19 samples from acute and convalescent phases originated in the United States, Italy and Spain. PBMCs, B-cell-depleted T cells, or T cells provided the cDNA or gDNA that made up the material.

Followed longitudinally, the Seattle patients had been enrolled during active infection. Per the original methods: Reference gene primer amplification gave nucleated cell count estimates. This table comes from immunoSEQ multiplex PCR, and its TCRdb copy is limited to in-frame clones, with some not included. V and J calls and clone size are those listed in that table; D and trimming were worked out from the DNA. In the table there are fewer than 200,000 clones, roughly 76% of which are singletons. Sequencing was carried out using peripheral blood. This receptor was obtained from a woman aged 80 or older with COVID-19, enrolled during active disease.

This chain's CDR3 is CASSQVRLASNEQFF. In DNA form, the CDR3 reads TGTGCCAGCAGCCAAGTTAGGCTTGCTAGCAATGAGCAGTTCTTC. This chain uses TRBV3-1 (or the pseudogene TRBV3-2) with TRBJ2-1, with no clear D. The CDR3 is 15 amino acids. Trimming shortened V by 1 base and J by 6 bases, and 13 bases separated the two germline ends. The germline V gene has CDR1 LGHDT and CDR2 YNNKEL (reference sequence).